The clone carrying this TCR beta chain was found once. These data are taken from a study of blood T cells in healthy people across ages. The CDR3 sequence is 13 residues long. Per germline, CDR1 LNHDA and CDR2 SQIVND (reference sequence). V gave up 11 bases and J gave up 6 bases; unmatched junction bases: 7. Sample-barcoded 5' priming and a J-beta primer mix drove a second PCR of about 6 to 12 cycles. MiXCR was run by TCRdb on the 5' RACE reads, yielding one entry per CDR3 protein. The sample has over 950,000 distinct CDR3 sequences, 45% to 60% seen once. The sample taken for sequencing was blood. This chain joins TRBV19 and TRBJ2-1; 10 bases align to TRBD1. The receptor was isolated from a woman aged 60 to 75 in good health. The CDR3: CASQDRGANEQFF. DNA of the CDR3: TGTGCCTCCCAGGACAGGGGGGCCAATGAGCAGTTCTTC.